Shown below are 5 T cell receptor beta chains from a single sample sequenced in a study of shared clonotypes between healthy human individuals. Data came from immunoSEQ multiplex PCR; TCRdb stores just in-frame clones and leaves some out. The repertoire holds over 2 million clones, with 80% to 95% as singletons. Input material: naive CD4+ T cells from PBMCs. Subset noted: CD45RA+ positively selected. Receptors were obtained from a man aged 18 to 35 in good health. Some clones in this sample may be carry-over from other donors' samples.

The V gene is TRBV28, the J gene TRBJ1-6; D perhaps matches TRBD1 (5 bases). Trimming took 8 bases from V and 8 from J, leaving 16 bases between them. The CDR3 runs 14 residues. Germline V gene sequence: CDR1 MDHEN, CDR2 SYDVKM. Written as DNA, the CDR3 is TGTGCCAGCTGGGACTCGAAAGGCCATTCACCCCTCCACTTT. Amino acid sequence: CASWDSKGHSPLHF.

For this clone: Other nucleotide sequences from this sample produce the same CDR3. This chain joins TRBV5-1 and TRBJ2-1, with D possibly matching TRBD2 (6 bases). The V and J ends lost 4 bases and 4 bases respectively, with 12 bases between them. CDR3 length: 14 amino acids. CDR1 is SGHRS and CDR2 is YFSETQ in the germline V gene. The CDR3 spells CASSGDSSYNEQFF. DNA of the CDR3: TGCGCCAGCAGCGGGGACTCTTCATACAATGAGCAGTTCTTC. The whole variable domain, remainder taken from reference TRBV5-1 and TRBJ2-1, is KAGVTQTPRYLIKTRGQQVTLSCSPISGHRSVSWYQQTPGQGLQFLFEYFSETQRNKGNFPGRFSGRQFSNSRSEMNVSTLELGDSALYLCASSGDSSYNEQFFGPGTRLTVL.

The V and J genes are TRBV7-2 and TRBJ2-3; perhaps TRBD2 as D (6 bases). V was pared by 2 bases and J by 4 bases, with 16 bases between. CDR1 is SGHTA and CDR2 is FQGNSA in the germline V gene. The CDR3 totals 16 residues. This chain's CDR3 is CASSLLPGSIADTQYF. In DNA, the CDR3 is TGTGCCAGCAGCTTACTTCCCGGGAGTATCGCAGATACGCAGTATTTT. Drawing the rest from reference TRBV7-2 and TRBJ2-3, the complete variable domain is GAGVSQSPSNKVTEKGKDVELRCDPISGHTALYWYRQSLGQGLEFLIYFQGNSAPDKSGLPSDRFSAERTGGSVSTLTIQRTQQEDSAVYLCASSLLPGSIADTQYFGPGTRLTVL.

The CDR3 bases are TGTGCCAGCAGCCAAGAACAACAGGTGGCCCAAGAGACCCAGTACTTC. Translation: CASSQEQQVAQETQYF. The V and J genes are TRBV4-2 and TRBJ2-5; D may be TRBD1 (5 bases). The CDR3 is 16 residues long. Germline CDR1 reads LGHNA; CDR2 reads YNFKEQ. V was shortened by 0 bases and J by 1 base, with 12 bases between the two germline ends.

The chain joins TRBV27 to TRBJ1-5, with 10 bases fitting TRBD1. Germline V gene lookup returns CDR1 MNHEY and CDR2 SMNVEV (reference sequence). Unmatched junction bases numbered 10, after V lost 6 bases and J lost 2 bases. The CDR3 is 17 residues long. The CDR3 nucleotides are TGTGCCAGCAGGGGACAGGGGTTGAATATTCGCAATCAGCCCCAGCATTTT. It specifies CASRGQGLNIRNQPQHF.